The 16 T cell receptor beta chains below were found in one sample sequenced in a study of blood T cell repertoires in COVID-19. The repertoire was sequenced with immunoSEQ multiplex PCR; TCRdb's copy has only in-frame clones and lacks some. This sample has 100,000 to 150,000 clones; more than 60% occur once, and the top ten carry roughly 2%. The sequencing input was peripheral blood. These receptors were obtained from a woman in her 70s with acute or convalescent COVID-19.

The V and J genes are TRBV18 and TRBJ1-1, with TRBD1 matching 8 bases. The CDR3 totals 17 residues. CDR1 KGHSH and CDR2 LQKENI come from the germline V gene. V dropped 0 bases and J dropped 1; count of bases not matched to a gene: 7. The CDR3 DNA reads as TGTGCCAGCTCACCACCCACGTTGACAGGGGAGAACACTGAAGCTTTCTTT. Translating it yields CASSPPTLTGENTEAFF.

The rearrangement uses TRBV6-2 or TRBV6-3 and TRBJ1-1; 11 bases fit TRBD1. Germline-derived CDR1 and CDR2 are MNHEY and SVGEGT. The CDR3 is 17 amino acids. V shed 3 bases and J 5 bases; nucleotides not matched to a gene: 11. CDR3 sequence reads: CASSYHDLGQGETEAFF. The CDR3 bases are TGTGCCAGCAGTTATCATGATCTGGGACAGGGGGAAACTGAAGCTTTCTTT.

This clone was observed a handful of times. V usage is TRBV19 and J usage is TRBJ1-1, with 8 bases aligning to TRBD1. Trimming removed 4 bases from V and 5 bases from J; junction bases left unmatched: 6. Germline V lookup: CDR1 LNHDA, CDR2 SQIVND (reference sequence). This CDR3 is 14 amino acids long. In nucleotides, the CDR3 is TGTGCCAGTAGTACCGGACAGGGTCAAACTGAAGCTTTCTTT. Translation: CASSTGQGQTEAFF.

The sample holds one count of this clone. The chain employs TRBV5-1 and TRBJ1-2; TRBD1 agrees at 9 bases. The CDR3 runs to 13 residues. Losses at the gene ends were 2 bases for V and 8 bases for J; bases not matched to a gene: 4. From germline, CDR1 is SGHRS and CDR2 YFSETQ. The CDR3 sequence: CASSLQGARGYTF. The CDR3 DNA reads as TGCGCCAGCAGCTTACAGGGGGCTCGCGGCTACACCTTC.

This clone has a handful of counts. The genes are TRBV25-1 and TRBJ2-1; 8 positions agree with TRBD2. V trimming: 2 bases; J trimming: 9 bases; junction bases outside the gene matches: 6. CDR1 MGHDK and CDR2 SYGVNS come from the germline V gene. CDR3 length: 14 residues. The CDR3 bases are TGTGCCAGCAGTGAAGAGCGGGAGTACGCTGAGCAGTTCTTC. Protein sequence: CASSEEREYAEQFF.

The chain is built from TRBV24-1 and TRBJ1-1, with a tentative D call TRBD1 (5 bases). The CDR3 loop spans 12 amino acids. Germline V lookup: CDR1 KGHDR, CDR2 SFDVKD. V gave up 7 bases and J gave up 3 bases, with 8 bases separating them. The CDR3: CATRGADTEAFF. The CDR3 DNA reads as TGTGCCACCAGAGGGGCGGACACTGAAGCTTTCTTT.

The chain combines TRBV30 with TRBJ2-7; TRBD1 agrees at 7 bases. The germline V gene encodes CDR1 GTSNPN and CDR2 SVGIG (reference sequence). Unmatched junction bases numbered 4, after V lost 3 bases and J lost 2 bases. The CDR3 sequence is 13 residues long. CDR3 residues: CAWRGTATYEQYF. Written as DNA, the CDR3 is TGTGCCTGGAGGGGGACAGCAACCTACGAGCAGTACTTC. Full variable domain (outside the CDR3, taken from reference TRBV30 and TRBJ2-7): SQTIHQWPATLVQPVGSPLSLECTVEGTSNPNLYWYRQAAGRGLQLLFYSVGIGQISSEVPQNLSASRPQDRQFILSSKKLLLSDSGFYLCAWRGTATYEQYFGPGTRLTVT.

The rearrangement joins TRBV7-8 to TRBJ2-1; possible D gene TRBD2, 6 bases. Germline V gives CDR1 SGHVS, CDR2 FQNEAQ. The length of the CDR3 is 13 residues. The V end lost 5 bases, the J end lost 9 bases, and 14 bases lay between the germline ends. CDR3 coding DNA: TGTGCCAGCAGCGGAGGGACGGAGGGTGAGCAGTTCTTC. Translated: CASSGGTEGEQFF.

The V gene is TRBV6-2 or TRBV6-3, the J gene TRBJ2-7, with a tentative D call TRBD2 (6 bases). The CDR3 spans 15 residues. Germline CDR1 is MNHEY and CDR2 is SVGEGT. V was shortened by 6 bases and J by 3 bases, with 18 bases between the two germline ends. The CDR3 region is CASSLALAIGYEQYF. The CDR3 DNA sequence: TGTGCCAGCAGCCTAGCGTTGGCAATTGGCTACGAGCAGTACTTC.

The chain recombines TRBV5-4 with TRBJ2-7; 8 bases match TRBD1. The trim removed 4 bases at V and 2 bases at J, leaving 2 bases unmatched. This CDR3 contains 13 residues. Germline CDR1 and CDR2: SGHNT and YYREEE (reference sequence). CDR3 nucleotide sequence: TGTGCCAGCAGCCCACAGGGGGCCTACGAGCAGTACTTC. It translates to CASSPQGAYEQYF.

The chain employs TRBV7-9 and TRBJ2-2, with 7 bases identical to TRBD1. Germline-derived CDR1 and CDR2 are SEHNR and FQNEAQ (reference sequence). The CDR3 spans 16 residues. The J segment lost 5 bases and the V segment lost 1 base, leaving 7 bases of the junction unmatched. The CDR3 loop is CASSLGDRVRTGELFF. The CDR3 coding sequence is TGTGCCAGCAGCTTAGGTGACAGGGTGCGAACCGGGGAGCTGTTTTTT.

J is TRBJ1-2 and V is TRBV29-1, with 8 nucleotides matching TRBD1. From germline, CDR1 is SQVTM and CDR2 ANQGSEA. This CDR3 region has 14 residues. V dropped 3 bases and J dropped 7; count of bases not matched to a gene: 10. The CDR3: CSVDEPRGLGGYTF. DNA of the CDR3: TGCAGCGTTGATGAACCCAGGGGGCTCGGTGGCTACACCTTC.

The gene calls are TRBV3-1 (or the pseudogene TRBV3-2) and TRBJ2-1; 14 bases agree with TRBD2. Unmatched junction bases numbered 6, after V lost 4 bases and J lost 7 bases. The CDR3 has 16 residues. Germline values: CDR1 LGHDT, CDR2 YNNKEL (reference sequence). Here the CDR3 DNA reads TGTGCCAGCAGCCCTGGACTAGCGGGGGGAGGGAATGAGCAGTTCTTC. Encoded protein: CASSPGLAGGGNEQFF.

The rearrangement uses TRBV24-1 and TRBJ2-5; tentatively, D is TRBD2 (5 bases). This CDR3 has 16 residues. Germline V gene sequence: CDR1 KGHDR, CDR2 SFDVKD. The V gene lost 0 bases and the J gene lost 5 bases, with 15 bases spanning the gap. The CDR3 region has the DNA TGTGCCACCAGTGATTTGTACGGACTCAGCCGGGAGACCCAGTACTTC. The encoded protein is CATSDLYGLSRETQYF.

The rearrangement joins TRBV28 to TRBJ1-2, with 7 bases fitting TRBD1. The CDR3 spans 14 residues. CDR1 is MDHEN and CDR2 is SYDVKM in the germline V gene. The junction had 6 bases not matched to a gene; V was cut back by 4 bases and J by 4 bases. DNA for the CDR3: TGTGCCAGCAGTTCGGGGACAGTACTCTATGGCTACACCTTC. Protein: CASSSGTVLYGYTF.

This clone was counted once. J is TRBJ1-2 and V is TRBV7-9; D possibly corresponds to TRBD1 (6 bases). V lost 4 bases, J lost 6 bases, and 15 bases lay in between. Germline V gene lookup returns CDR1 SEHNR and CDR2 FQNEAQ (reference sequence). The CDR3 spans 14 residues. The CDR3, as DNA: TGTGCCAGCAGCTCCAGGGGCAGGGCCCATGGCTACACCTTC. Translated, it gives CASSSRGRAHGYTF.